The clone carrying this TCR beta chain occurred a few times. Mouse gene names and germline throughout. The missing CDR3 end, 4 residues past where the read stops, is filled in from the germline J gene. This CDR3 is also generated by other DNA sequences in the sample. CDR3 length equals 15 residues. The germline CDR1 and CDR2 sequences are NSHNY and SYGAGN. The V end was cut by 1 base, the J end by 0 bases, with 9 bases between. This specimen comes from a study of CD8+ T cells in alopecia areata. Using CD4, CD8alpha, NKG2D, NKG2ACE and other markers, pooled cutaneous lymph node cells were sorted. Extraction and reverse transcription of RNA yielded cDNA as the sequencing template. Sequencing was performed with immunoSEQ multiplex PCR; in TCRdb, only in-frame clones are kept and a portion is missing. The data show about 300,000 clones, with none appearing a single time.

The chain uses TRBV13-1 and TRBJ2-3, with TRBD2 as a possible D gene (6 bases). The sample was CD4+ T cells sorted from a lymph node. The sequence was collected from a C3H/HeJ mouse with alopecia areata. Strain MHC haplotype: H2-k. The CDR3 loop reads CASSDTGSSAETLYF. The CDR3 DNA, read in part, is TGTGCCAGCAGTGATACTGGGTCTAGTGCAGAA.